This record looks at one TCR beta chain sequence and its context. The antigen is undetermined. The data stem from a study of beta chain features in type 1 diabetes. Study conclusions and caveats: High-TCR-expressing cells could be over-represented by cDNA sequencing. Whether HLA type influences TCRB rearrangement remained unresolved here. Shorter templates might be favored by PCR, equally in patients and controls. VDJ junctions sequenced from type 1 diabetes patients showed fewer insertions and more deletions.

Germline V gene lookup returns CDR1 SGHNT and CDR2 YENEEA. This CDR3 comprises 13 residues. The V gene lost 5 bases and the J gene lost 0 bases, with 5 bases spanning the gap. Expressed TCRB transcripts were sequenced because the entire RNA isolate underwent reverse transcription. The method was immunoSEQ multiplex PCR; TCRdb's version includes in-frame clones alone and lacks a portion of them. Of around 300,000 clones listed, around 15% were seen once; the top ten hold over 5.5%. The sequenced sample was central memory CD4+ T cells from blood. This receptor was identified in a man aged 25-45 years in good health. The V gene is TRBV11-3, the J gene TRBJ1-3; D gene unclear. The CDR3 is CASSTDSGNTIYF. Written as DNA, the CDR3 is TGTGCCAGCAGCACAGACTCTGGAAACACCATATATTTT.